This T cell receptor (beta chain) was identified during a study of low-dose radiotherapy and immunotherapy resistance in tumors. Study-level background: Intravenous ipilimumab 1 mg/kg every six weeks was given with nivolumab 240 mg every two weeks. A daily 300 mg dose of oral aspirin was taken by patients for four cycles from cycle 1 day 1.

There are many counts of this clonotype. This sample's time point: before trial treatment. Nivolumab, ipilimumab, aspirin, low-dose cyclophosphamide and low-dose radiotherapy were given to donors. Both TCRalpha and TCRbeta chains were reverse transcribed with V-gene-specific primers. Over roughly 18 PCR cycles, TCRs were amplified from a constant-region primer and V-primer adapter. TCRdb itself ran the reads through MiXCR, one entry per CDR3 protein. In the table there are over 65,000 distinct CDR3 sequences, over 15% of which are singletons. V was pared by 8 bases and J by 3 bases, with 8 bases between. This CDR3 comprises 12 residues. CDR1 is SNHLY, CDR2 FYNNEI, per germline.

The sequence was collected from a male donor with prostate cancer. The J gene is TRBJ2-1, the V gene TRBV2; D is unclear. The material sequenced was PBMCs, taken before treatment. DNA of the CDR3: TGTGCCAGCGAGATCCGCTACAATGAGCAGTTCTTC. Protein product: CASEIRYNEQFF.